The 3 T cell receptor beta chains reported below all come from one sample, sequenced in a study of Tregs in tolerant kidney transplant recipients. Data came from immunoSEQ multiplex PCR; TCRdb stores just in-frame clones and leaves some out. This repertoire includes some 14,000 clones. Mixed chimerism was transient after nonmyeloablative marrow transplants from related graft donors. Sequenced material: CD8+ T cells from blood (PBMCs), taken 6 months after the transplant. The source of these receptors is a human patient who received a combined kidney and bone marrow transplant. Some of the T cells might come from the graft donor.

Turning to this clone: The read ends 3 residues shy of where the CDR3 ends; the end is completed using the germline J gene. The chain carries TRBV19 and TRBJ2-3, with D possibly matching TRBD1 (5 bases). V was shortened by 3 bases and J by 3 bases, with 10 bases between the two germline ends. The length of the CDR3 is 14 residues. CDR1 and CDR2 from the germline V gene are LNHDA and SQIVND (reference sequence). The sequenced part of the CDR3 DNA is TGTGCCAGTAGTATTGGCCAGGGTACAGATACG. Protein product: CASSIGQGTDT. The whole CDR3 reads CASSIGQGTDTQYF.

A word on this clone: The missing CDR3 end, 3 residues past where the read stops, is filled in from the germline J gene. V gene TRBV10-3 combines with J gene TRBJ2-7; D call uncertain. Germline CDR1 and CDR2: ENHRY and SYGVKD. V lost 7 bases, J lost 0 bases, and 13 bases lay in between. The CDR3 consists of 14 residues. The CDR3 here is CAIKLEASSYEQYF. CDR3 DNA (partial): TGTGCCATCAAATTAGAAGCGAGCTCCTACGAG.

With respect to this clone: The CDR3 end falls 3 residues outside the read, so it is completed with the germline J gene. This sequence joins TRBV12-3 or TRBV12-4 and TRBJ2-7; tentatively, D is TRBD1 (6 bases). This CDR3 contains 15 residues. V was shortened by 4 bases and J by 4 bases, with 17 bases between the two germline ends. The CDR3 reads CASSSPTGILYEQYF. CDR3 DNA (partial): TGTGCCAGCAGTTCCCCGACAGGTATTCTATACGAG.